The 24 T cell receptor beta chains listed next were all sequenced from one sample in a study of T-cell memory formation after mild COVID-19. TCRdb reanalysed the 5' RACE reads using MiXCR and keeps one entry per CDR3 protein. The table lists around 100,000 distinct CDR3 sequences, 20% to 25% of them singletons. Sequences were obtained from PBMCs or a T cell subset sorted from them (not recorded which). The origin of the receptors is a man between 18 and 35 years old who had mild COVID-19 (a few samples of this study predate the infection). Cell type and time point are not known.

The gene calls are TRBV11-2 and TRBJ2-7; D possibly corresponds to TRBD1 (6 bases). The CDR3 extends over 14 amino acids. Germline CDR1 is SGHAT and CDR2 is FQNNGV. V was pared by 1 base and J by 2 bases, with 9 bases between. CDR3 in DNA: TGTGCCAGCAGCTTAGTAGGACAGCCCTACGAGCAGTACGTC. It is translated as CASSLVGQPYEQYV.

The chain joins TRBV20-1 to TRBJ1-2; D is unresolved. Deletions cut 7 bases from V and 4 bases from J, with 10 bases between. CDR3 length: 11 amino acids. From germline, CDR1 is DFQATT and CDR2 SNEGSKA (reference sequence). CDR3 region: CSVLPLYGYTF. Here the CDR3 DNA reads TGCAGTGTCCTCCCCCTCTATGGCTACACCTTC.

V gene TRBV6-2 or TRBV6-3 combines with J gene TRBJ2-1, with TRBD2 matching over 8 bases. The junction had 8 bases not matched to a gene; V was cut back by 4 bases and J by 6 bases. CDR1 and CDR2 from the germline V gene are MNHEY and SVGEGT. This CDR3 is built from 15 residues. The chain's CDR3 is CASSSSGGPSNEQFF. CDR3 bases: TGTGCCAGCAGTTCCTCGGGGGGGCCGAGCAATGAGCAGTTCTTC.

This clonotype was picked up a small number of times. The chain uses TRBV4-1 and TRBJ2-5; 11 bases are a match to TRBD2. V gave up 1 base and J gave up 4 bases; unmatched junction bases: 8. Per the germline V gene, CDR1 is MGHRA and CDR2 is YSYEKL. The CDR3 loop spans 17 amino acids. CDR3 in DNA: TGCGCCAGCAGCCAAGCCGTGTCTAGCGGGGGGCGAGAGACCCAGTACTTC. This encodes CASSQAVSSGGRETQYF.

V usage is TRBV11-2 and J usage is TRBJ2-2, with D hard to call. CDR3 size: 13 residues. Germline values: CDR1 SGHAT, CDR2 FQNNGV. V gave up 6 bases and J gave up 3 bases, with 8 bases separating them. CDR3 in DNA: TGTGCCAGCAGTTTTACGGACACCGGGGAGCTGTTTTTT. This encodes CASSFTDTGELFF.

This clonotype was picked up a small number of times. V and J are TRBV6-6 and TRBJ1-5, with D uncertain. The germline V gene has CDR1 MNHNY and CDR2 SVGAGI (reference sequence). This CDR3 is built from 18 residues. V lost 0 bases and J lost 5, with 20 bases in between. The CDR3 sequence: CASSYSRRTWVVYQPQHF. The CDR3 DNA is TGTGCCAGCAGTTACTCGCGACGGACCTGGGTCGTTTATCAGCCCCAGCATTTT.

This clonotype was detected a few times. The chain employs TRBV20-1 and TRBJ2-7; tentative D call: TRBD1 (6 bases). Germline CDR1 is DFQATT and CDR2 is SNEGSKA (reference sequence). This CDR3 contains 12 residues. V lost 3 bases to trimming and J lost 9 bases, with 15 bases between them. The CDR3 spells CSASRPGVGQYF. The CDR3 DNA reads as TGCAGTGCTAGCCGCCCAGGGGTAGGGCAGTACTTC.

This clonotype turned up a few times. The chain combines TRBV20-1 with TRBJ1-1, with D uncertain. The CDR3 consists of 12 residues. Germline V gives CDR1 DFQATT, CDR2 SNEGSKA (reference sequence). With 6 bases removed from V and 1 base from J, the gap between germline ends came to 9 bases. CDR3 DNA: TGCAGTGCCATGGACTGGAACACTGAAGCTTTCTTT. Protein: CSAMDWNTEAFF.

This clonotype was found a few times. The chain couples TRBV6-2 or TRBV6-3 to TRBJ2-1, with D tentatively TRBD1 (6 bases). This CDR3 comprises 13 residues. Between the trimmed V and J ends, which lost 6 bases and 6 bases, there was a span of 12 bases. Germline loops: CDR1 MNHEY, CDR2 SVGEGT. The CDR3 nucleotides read TGTGCCAGCAGGCCCCCGACAGGCAATGAGCAGTTCTTC. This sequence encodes CASRPPTGNEQFF.

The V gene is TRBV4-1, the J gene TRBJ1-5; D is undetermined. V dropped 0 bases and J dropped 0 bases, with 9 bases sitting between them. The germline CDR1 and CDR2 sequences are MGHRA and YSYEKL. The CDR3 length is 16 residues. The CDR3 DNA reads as TGCGCCAGCAGCCAAGATTTGGCGGTTAGCAATCAGCCCCAGCATTTT. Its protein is CASSQDLAVSNQPQHF.

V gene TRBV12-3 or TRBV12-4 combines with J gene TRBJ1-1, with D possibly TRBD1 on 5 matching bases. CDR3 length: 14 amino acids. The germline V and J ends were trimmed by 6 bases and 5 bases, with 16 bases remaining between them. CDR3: CASRPGHRRTEAFF. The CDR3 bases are TGTGCCAGCAGACCTGGACACCGACGAACTGAAGCTTTCTTT.

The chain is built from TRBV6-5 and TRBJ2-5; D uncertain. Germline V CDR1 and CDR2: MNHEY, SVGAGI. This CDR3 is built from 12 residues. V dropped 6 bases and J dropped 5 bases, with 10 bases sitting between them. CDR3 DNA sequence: TGTGCCAGCAGGGATCTGGGGGAGACCCAGTACTTC. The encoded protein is CASRDLGETQYF.

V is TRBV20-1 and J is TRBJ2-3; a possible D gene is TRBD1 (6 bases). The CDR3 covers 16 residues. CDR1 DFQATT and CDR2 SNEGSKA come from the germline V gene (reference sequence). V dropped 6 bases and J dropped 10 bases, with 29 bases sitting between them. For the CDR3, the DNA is TGCAGTGCAAAGCTTAACAGGGAATGGACTCGGGGTCCGCAGTATTTT. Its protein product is CSAKLNREWTRGPQYF.

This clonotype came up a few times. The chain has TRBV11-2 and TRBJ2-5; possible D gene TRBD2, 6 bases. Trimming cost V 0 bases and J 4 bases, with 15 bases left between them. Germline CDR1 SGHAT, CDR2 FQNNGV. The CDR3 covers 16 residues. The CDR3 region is CASSLDRGGVLETQYF. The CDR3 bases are TGTGCCAGCAGCTTAGATCGCGGCGGGGTGCTAGAGACCCAGTACTTC.

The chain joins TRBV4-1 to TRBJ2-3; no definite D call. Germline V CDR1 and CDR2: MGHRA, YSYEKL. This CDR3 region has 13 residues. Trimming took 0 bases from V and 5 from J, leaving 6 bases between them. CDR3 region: CASSQEGRDTQYF. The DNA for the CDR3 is TGCGCCAGCAGCCAAGAGGGCAGAGATACGCAGTATTTT.

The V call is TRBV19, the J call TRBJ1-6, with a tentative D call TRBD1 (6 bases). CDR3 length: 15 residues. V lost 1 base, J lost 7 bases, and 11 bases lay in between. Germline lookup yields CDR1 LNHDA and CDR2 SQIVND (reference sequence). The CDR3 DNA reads TGTGCCAGTAGTATAGGCGCAGGGGTCAATTCACCCCTCCACTTT. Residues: CASSIGAGVNSPLHF.

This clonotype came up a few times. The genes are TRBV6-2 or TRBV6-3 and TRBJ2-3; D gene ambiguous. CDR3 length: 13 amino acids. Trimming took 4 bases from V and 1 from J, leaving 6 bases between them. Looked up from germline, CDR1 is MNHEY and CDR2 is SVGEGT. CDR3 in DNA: TGTGCCAGCAGTTCGGCTGGCACAGATACGCAGTATTTT. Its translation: CASSSAGTDTQYF.

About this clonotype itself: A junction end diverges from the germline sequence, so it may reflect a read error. The CDR3 sequence: CASSLAGGISYNEKFF. CDR3 sequence (DNA): TGTGCCAGCAGCCTAGCGGGGGGGATCTCCTACAATGAGAAGTTCTTC. The chain employs TRBV11-1 and TRBJ2-1; 12 bases line up with TRBD2. The CDR3 extends over 16 amino acids. Germline V gene sequence: CDR1 SGHAT, CDR2 FQDESV (reference sequence). The variable domain in full, completed from reference TRBV11-1 and TRBJ2-1, reads EAEVAQSPRYKITEKSQAVAFWCDPISGHATLYWYRQILGQGPELLVQFQDESVVDDSQLPKDRFSAERLKGVDSTLKIQPAELGDSAMYLCASSLAGGISYNEKFFGPGTRLTVL.

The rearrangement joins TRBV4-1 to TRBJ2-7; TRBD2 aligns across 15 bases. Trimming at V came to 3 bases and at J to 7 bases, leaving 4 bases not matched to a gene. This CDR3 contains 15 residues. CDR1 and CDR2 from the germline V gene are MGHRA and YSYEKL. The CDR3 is CASSQGTSGGMEQYF. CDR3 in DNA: TGCGCCAGCAGCCAGGGGACTAGCGGGGGGATGGAGCAGTACTTC.

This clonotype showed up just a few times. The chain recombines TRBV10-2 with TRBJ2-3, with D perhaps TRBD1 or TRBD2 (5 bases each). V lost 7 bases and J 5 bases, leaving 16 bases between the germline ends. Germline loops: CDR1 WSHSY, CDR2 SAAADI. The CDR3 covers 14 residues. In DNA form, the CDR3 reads TGCGCCAGCACCCCGGGACGTTCGGGAGATACGCAGTATTTT. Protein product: CASTPGRSGDTQYF.

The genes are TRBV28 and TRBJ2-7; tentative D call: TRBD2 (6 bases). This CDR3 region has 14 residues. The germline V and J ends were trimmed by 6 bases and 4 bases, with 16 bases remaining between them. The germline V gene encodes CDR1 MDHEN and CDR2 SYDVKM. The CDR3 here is CASSDLGRTYEQYF. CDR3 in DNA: TGTGCCAGCAGCGACCTGGGGAGGACATACGAGCAGTACTTC.

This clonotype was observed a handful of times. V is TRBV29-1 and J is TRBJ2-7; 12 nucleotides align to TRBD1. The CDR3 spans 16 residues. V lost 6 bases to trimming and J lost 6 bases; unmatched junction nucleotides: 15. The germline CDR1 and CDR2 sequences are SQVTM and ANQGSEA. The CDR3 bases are TGCAGCGTGAAGGGACTACGGGGACAGGGGGCAAGCGAGCAGTACTTC. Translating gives CSVKGLRGQGASEQYF.

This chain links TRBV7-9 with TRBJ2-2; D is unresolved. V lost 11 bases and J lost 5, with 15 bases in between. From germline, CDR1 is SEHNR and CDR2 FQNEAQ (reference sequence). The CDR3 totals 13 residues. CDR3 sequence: CAPLPRATGELFF. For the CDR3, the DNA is TGTGCCCCTCTCCCCCGGGCTACCGGGGAGCTGTTTTTT.

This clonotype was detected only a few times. CDR3 sequence: CASSYDSTYGYTF. Here the CDR3 DNA reads TGTGCCAGCAGTTACGACAGTACCTATGGCTACACCTTC. The genes are TRBV6-2 or TRBV6-3 and TRBJ1-2, with D possibly TRBD1 on 5 matching bases. The germline V gene has CDR1 MNHEY and CDR2 SVGEGT. V was clipped by 2 bases and J by 4 bases, with 8 bases between them. The CDR3 is 13 amino acids.